Given below is one T cell receptor (beta chain) in context. The antigen remains unidentified. Then a second PCR, running about 6 to 12 cycles, was carried out with a sample-barcoded 5' primer and a J-beta primer mix. Each TCR beta cDNA got a 12-nucleotide random molecular identifier. MiXCR, run by TCRdb on the 5' RACE reads, gives a single entry per CDR3 protein. Here the sample spans around 940,000 distinct CDR3 sequences, roughly 51% being singletons. Per-sample PBMC isolation yielded at least 6 million cells. This specimen belongs to a study of blood T cells in healthy people across ages. CDR1 MGHDK and CDR2 SYGVNS come from the germline V gene. The CDR3 extends over 11 amino acids. Trimming pared 1 base from V and 9 bases from J, leaving 4 bases between. Study-level points and caveats: In long-lived donors, naive CD4+ cell counts and diversity exceeded those of aged donors.

The genes are TRBV25-1 and TRBJ2-1; D remains unclear. The TCR originated in a woman in her fifties or sixties in good health. The sample comprised blood. CDR3 residues: CASSEWGEQFF. The CDR3 nucleotides read TGTGCCAGCAGTGAATGGGGTGAGCAGTTCTTC.